The 23 T cell receptor beta chains in this list originate from one sample, sequenced in a study of CD8+ T cells in alopecia areata. Extraction of RNA preceded its reverse transcription into cDNA, which served as the sequencing template. Assay: immunoSEQ multiplex PCR; the TCRdb copy retains only in-frame clones and omits some. The profile covers under 200,000 clones, with less than 70% appearing a single time and 11% to 15% taken by the ten largest. As to treatment: oral pan-JAK inhibitor, 5-10 mg twice daily. Here the sequenced sample was CD4+ T cells sorted from blood, taken at week 24, from a patient treated with tofacitinib. The source of these receptors is a human donor with alopecia areata.

The chain employs TRBV6-5 and TRBJ1-4; 7 nucleotides match TRBD1. Germline CDR1 is MNHEY and CDR2 is SVGAGI. V was clipped by 6 bases and J by 8 bases; unmatched bases: 6. The CDR3 has 13 residues. The CDR3 DNA follows: TGTGCCAGCAGACCAGGGGGGTCGGAAAAACTGTTTTTT. Amino acid sequence: CASRPGGSEKLFF.

This clone came up a few times. The chain uses TRBV6-1 and TRBJ1-5; unclear D gene. Trimming removed 1 base at V and 11 bases at J, with 12 bases between. This CDR3 region has 13 residues. Germline values: CDR1 MNHNS, CDR2 SASEGT. The CDR3 here is CASSEDGWVAQHF. The CDR3 bases are TGTGCCAGCAGTGAAGATGGGTGGGTGGCCCAGCATTTT.

J is TRBJ2-3 and V is TRBV5-1; D is uncertain. V lost 3 bases and J lost 4, with 9 bases in between. CDR3 length: 13 amino acids. CDR1 and CDR2 from the germline V gene are SGHRS and YFSETQ. The DNA for the CDR3 is TGCGCCAGCAGCTCCGGCAGCCCAGATACGCAGTATTTT. As protein: CASSSGSPDTQYF.

The chain carries TRBV5-6 and TRBJ1-6; TRBD1 agrees at 9 bases. J was trimmed by 8 bases and V by 3 bases; bases with no gene match: 6. The CDR3 has 15 amino acids. Germline V gene sequence: CDR1 SGHDT, CDR2 YYEEEE. The CDR3 bases are TGTGCCAGCAGCTCCAACAGGGGGCAAGATTCACCCCTCCACTTT. It yields the protein CASSSNRGQDSPLHF.

With regard to this clone: Other DNA sequences in the sample encode the same CDR3. The chain has TRBV29-1 and TRBJ2-7, with 8 bases lining up with TRBD1. With V trimmed by 5 bases and J by 3 bases, 3 bases remained unmatched. Germline V gene lookup returns CDR1 SQVTM and CDR2 ANQGSEA. This CDR3 contains 12 residues. The CDR3 sequence is CSVRTGSYEQYF. CDR3 sequence (DNA): TGCAGCGTTAGGACAGGGAGCTACGAGCAGTACTTC.

This clone is labeled medium-sized (0.01 to 0.1%). This rearrangement joins TRBV29-1 to TRBJ2-2; 11 bases fit TRBD2. The CDR3 covers 15 residues. In germline, CDR1 is SQVTM, CDR2 ANQGSEA. V lost 4 bases, J lost 6 bases, and 7 bases stayed unmatched. The CDR3 sequence is CSVVTGTSGSGELFF. The CDR3 bases are TGCAGCGTTGTTACCGGGACTAGCGGTTCCGGGGAGCTGTTTTTT.

The rearrangement uses TRBV29-1 and TRBJ2-4, with TRBD1 matching over 9 bases. The CDR3 sequence is 16 residues long. The germline V gene has CDR1 SQVTM and CDR2 ANQGSEA. V shed 6 bases and J 5 bases; nucleotides not matched to a gene: 14. The CDR3 region is CSVGGQGLPVENIQYF. CDR3 DNA: TGCAGCGTCGGAGGACAGGGGCTCCCCGTGGAAAACATTCAGTACTTC.

This clone was seen more than once but under ten times. This same CDR3 is encoded by further DNA sequences in the sample. The rearrangement uses TRBV30 and TRBJ1-2; TRBD1 matches 7 bases. Germline V lookup: CDR1 GTSNPN, CDR2 SVGIG (reference sequence). Trimming removed 1 base from V and 2 bases from J; junction bases left unmatched: 1. The CDR3 has 13 amino acids. Here the CDR3 reads CAWSAGGNYGYTF. Here the CDR3 DNA reads TGTGCCTGGAGTGCAGGGGGGAACTATGGCTACACCTTC. Using reference TRBV30 and TRBJ1-2 for the parts outside the CDR3, the full variable domain is SQTIHQWPATLVQPVGSPLSLECTVEGTSNPNLYWYRQAAGRGLQLLFYSVGIGQISSEVPQNLSASRPQDRQFILSSKKLLLSDSGFYLCAWSAGGNYGYTFGSGTRLTVV.

The chain recombines TRBV29-1 with TRBJ2-3; the match to TRBD2 covers 7 bases. With 1 base clipped from V and 5 bases from J, the junction kept 3 bases outside the gene matches. Germline CDR1 and CDR2: SQVTM and ANQGSEA. The CDR3 has 13 amino acids. The CDR3 nucleotides are TGCAGCGTTGAAGCGGGGGGTGGAGATACGCAGTATTTT. Translating gives CSVEAGGGDTQYF.

The rearrangement uses TRBV7-2 and TRBJ2-7, with 8 nucleotides matching TRBD2. Trimming at V came to 5 bases and at J to 5 bases, leaving 11 bases not matched to a gene. CDR3 length: 15 amino acids. Germline CDR1 and CDR2: SGHTA and FQGNSA. This chain's CDR3 is CASSTSGGPHNEQYF. The CDR3 nucleotides read TGTGCCAGCAGCACAAGCGGGGGACCTCACAACGAGCAGTACTTC.

This CDR3 reads CASSTLGVDEQFF. The DNA of the CDR3 is TGTGCCAGTTCGACTCTCGGGGTCGATGAGCAGTTCTTC. The chain uses TRBV19 and TRBJ2-1; perhaps TRBD2 as D (5 bases). V dropped 8 bases and J dropped 8 bases, with 16 bases sitting between them. CDR3 length equals 13 residues. Germline V gene lookup returns CDR1 LNHDA and CDR2 SQIVND (reference sequence).

The V and J genes are TRBV25-1 and TRBJ2-5; possible D gene TRBD1, 7 bases. The germline V gene has CDR1 MGHDK and CDR2 SYGVNS. This CDR3 contains 15 residues. V shed 8 bases and J shed 1 base, with 17 bases lying between them. CDR3 sequence: CASRGTASFQETQYF. The CDR3 DNA follows: TGTGCCAGCCGGGGGACAGCCAGTTTCCAAGAGACCCAGTACTTC.

This chain uses TRBV29-1 with TRBJ2-6, with 13 nucleotides matching TRBD2. CDR3 length: 17 amino acids. Unmatched junction bases numbered 6, after V lost 7 bases and J lost 0 bases. CDR1 is SQVTM, CDR2 ANQGSEA, per germline. The CDR3 nucleotides are TGCAGCGCCGGGACTAGCGGGGACAGCTCTGGGGCCAACGTCCTGACTTTC. The encoded protein is CSAGTSGDSSGANVLTF.

This clone occurred a few times. The chain employs TRBV30 and TRBJ1-4; the D gene is possibly TRBD1 (6 bases). Trimming stripped 4 bases from V and 8 bases from J, with 14 bases between. This CDR3 is built from 13 residues. Germline V gene sequence: CDR1 GTSNPN, CDR2 SVGIG (reference sequence). In DNA, the CDR3 is TGTGCCTGGAACCGCCAGGGGAAAGAAAAACTGTTTTTT. The encoded protein is CAWNRQGKEKLFF.

This clone was seen a handful of times. V is TRBV7-6 and J is TRBJ2-1, with D hard to call. Germline CDR1 is SGHVS and CDR2 is FNYEAQ. CDR3 length: 15 residues. V was pared by 3 bases and J by 3 bases, with 12 bases between. CDR3 loop: CASSLDPNIYNEQFF. DNA of the CDR3: TGTGCCAGCAGCTTGGACCCCAACATCTACAATGAGCAGTTCTTC.

In nucleotides, the CDR3 is TGTGCCAGCAGTACAACAGGATCCTATGGCTACACCTTC. Its translation is CASSTTGSYGYTF. V gene TRBV11-2 combines with J gene TRBJ1-2; D possibly corresponds to TRBD1 (5 bases). This CDR3 spans 13 amino acids. Trimming left V 6 bases short and J 4 bases short, with 12 bases between. CDR1 is SGHAT and CDR2 is FQNNGV in the germline V gene.

The genes are TRBV29-1 and TRBJ2-2, with TRBD1 matching 7 bases. The germline V gene encodes CDR1 SQVTM and CDR2 ANQGSEA. The junction had 6 bases not matched to a gene; V was cut back by 5 bases and J by 6 bases. The CDR3 has 13 residues. The CDR3, as DNA: TGCAGCGTTTCAAGGGGGCCAGCCGGGGAGCTGTTTTTT. Residues: CSVSRGPAGELFF.

The chain combines TRBV2 with TRBJ1-2, with 7 bases that match TRBD1. Germline assignment: CDR1 SNHLY and CDR2 FYNNEI. CDR3 size: 13 residues. Trimming at V came to 11 bases and at J to 4 bases, leaving 10 bases not matched to a gene. Here the CDR3 DNA reads TGTGCCGGAACCGACAGGGAAGGCTATGGCTACACCTTC. Encoded protein: CAGTDREGYGYTF.

This rearrangement joins TRBV7-9 to TRBJ2-3; TRBD2 is a possible D gene (6 bases). Germline assignment: CDR1 SEHNR and CDR2 FQNEAQ (reference sequence). The CDR3 runs 17 residues. V was clipped by 4 bases and J by 2 bases, with 19 bases between them. For the CDR3, the DNA is TGTGCCAGCAGCTCCCCTTCGACTGGGGGGAACACAGATACGCAGTATTTT. Its translation is CASSSPSTGGNTDTQYF. The whole variable domain, remainder taken from reference TRBV7-9 and TRBJ2-3, is DTGVSQNPRHKITKRGQNVTFRCDPISEHNRLYWYRQTLGQGPEFLTYFQNEAQLEKSRLLSDRFSAERPKGSFSTLEIQRTEQGDSAMYLCASSSPSTGGNTDTQYFGPGTRLTVL.

The V call is TRBV6-6, the J call TRBJ2-3; 7 bases agree with TRBD1. With V trimmed by 2 bases and J by 5 bases, 4 bases remained unmatched. This CDR3 spans 14 amino acids. CDR1 and CDR2 from the germline V gene are MNHNY and SVGAGI (reference sequence). CDR3 DNA sequence: TGTGCCAGCAGTTACGTGGGGACAGTAGATACGCAGTATTTT. Translated, it gives CASSYVGTVDTQYF.

This chain joins TRBV27 and TRBJ2-5; unclear D gene. The end of the DNA is better explained by TRBJ2-7, so the J call may be wrong. This CDR3 has 15 residues. Germline V gene sequence: CDR1 MNHEY, CDR2 SMNVEV (reference sequence). The CDR3: CASSLSPRSSYEQYF. In DNA, the CDR3 is TGTGCCAGCAGTTTATCCCCAAGGAGCTCCTACGAGCAGTACTTC.

The table lists this clone with a few counts. The genes are TRBV6-6 and TRBJ2-2; D not resolved. The germline gives CDR1 MNHNY, CDR2 SVGAGI (reference sequence). This CDR3 region has 15 residues. Trimming pared 5 bases from V and 2 bases from J, leaving 12 bases between. The CDR3 coding sequence is TGTGCCAGCAGTCCTACAGAGCCCAACACCGGGGAGCTGTTTTTT. This gives the protein CASSPTEPNTGELFF.

Concerning this clone: The same CDR3 is also encoded by other DNA sequences in this sample. CDR3 nucleotides: TGTGCCAGCAGCTTGGACAGGGGGCCCTATGGCTACACCTTC. It specifies CASSLDRGPYGYTF. The chain combines TRBV7-2 with TRBJ1-2; 11 bases are a match to TRBD1. CDR3 size: 14 residues. V trimming: 3 bases; J trimming: 4 bases; junction bases outside the gene matches: 1. Germline V gives CDR1 SGHTA, CDR2 FQGNSA.